A selection of T cell receptor beta chains follows, all from one sample in a study of blood T cell repertoires in COVID-19. This table comes from immunoSEQ multiplex PCR, and its TCRdb copy is limited to in-frame clones, with some not included. This table holds over 110,000 clones, around 79% found once. The sequenced material came from peripheral blood. All receptors come from a man in his 60s with acute or convalescent COVID-19. The CDR3 runs from the conserved cysteine through the conserved F or W. D genes are given only for firm matches. Only some rows state a clone size, as once, few, many or a class for expanded clones.

d_gene: -
j_gene: TRBJ1-5
abundance: -
v_gene: TRBV19
CDR3nt: TGTGCCAGTAGTAACCGAGGCGGCCCGTATAGCAATCAGCCCCAGCATTTT
CDR3aa: CASSNRGGPYSNQPQHF

d_gene: TRBD1
j_gene: TRBJ1-5
abundance: -
v_gene: TRBV6-6
CDR3nt: TGTGCCAGCAGTTCCCCCCGACAGGGCATTGGTCAGCCCCAGCATTTT
CDR3aa: CASSSPRQGIGQPQHF

d_gene: -
j_gene: TRBJ2-1
abundance: -
v_gene: TRBV30
CDR3nt: TGTGCCTGGATTGTAGGGGCAGGGCAGTTCTTC
CDR3aa: CAWIVGAGQFF

d_gene: -
j_gene: TRBJ1-5
abundance: -
v_gene: TRBV7-2
CDR3nt: TGTGCCAGCAGCTCCTATAGCAATCAGCCCCAGCATTTT
CDR3aa: CASSSYSNQPQHF

d_gene: -
j_gene: TRBJ2-7
abundance: -
v_gene: TRBV6-5
CDR3nt: TGTGCCAGCAGTTACGGAGGTAAATACGAGCAGTACTTC
CDR3aa: CASSYGGKYEQYF

d_gene: -
j_gene: TRBJ1-4
abundance: -
v_gene: TRBV30
CDR3nt: TGTGCCTGGCGGACAGTCCCGGGGGAAAAACTGTTTTTT
CDR3aa: CAWRTVPGEKLFF

d_gene: TRBD2
j_gene: TRBJ2-5
abundance: once
v_gene: TRBV11-1
CDR3nt: TGTGCCAGCAGCCAGGGACTAGCGTGGGAGACCCAGTACTTC
CDR3aa: CASSQGLAWETQYF

d_gene: -
j_gene: TRBJ2-3
abundance: -
v_gene: TRBV9
CDR3nt: TGTGCCAGCAGCGCCCCCGGGGGGCGGGATACGCAGTATTTT
CDR3aa: CASSAPGGRDTQYF

d_gene: -
j_gene: TRBJ1-2
abundance: -
v_gene: TRBV28
CDR3nt: TGTGCCAGCAGTTTGTCCGGAACCCAAGGGGATGGCTACACCTTC
CDR3aa: CASSLSGTQGDGYTF

d_gene: TRBD1
j_gene: TRBJ1-2
abundance: few
v_gene: TRBV5-1
CDR3nt: TGCGCCAGCAGCTTGGGGGGACAGAAAGACTATGGCTACACCTTC
CDR3aa: CASSLGGQKDYGYTF

d_gene: -
j_gene: TRBJ1-3
abundance: once
v_gene: TRBV6-6
CDR3nt: TGTGCCAGCAGTTACCGCCGGGAGGGAAACACCATATATTTT
CDR3aa: CASSYRREGNTIYF

d_gene: TRBD2
j_gene: TRBJ2-5
abundance: few
v_gene: TRBV7-2
CDR3nt: TGTGCCAGCAGCGTCGGGAGGGCCTCAGAGACCCAGTACTTC
CDR3aa: CASSVGRASETQYF

d_gene: TRBD1
j_gene: TRBJ2-1
abundance: -
v_gene: TRBV7-2
CDR3nt: TGTGCCAGCAGCCTCCAGCAAGGGGGCGCCGAGCAGTTCTTC
CDR3aa: CASSLQQGGAEQFF

d_gene: TRBD1
j_gene: TRBJ2-1
abundance: -
v_gene: TRBV28
CDR3nt: TGTGCCAGCAGTTGCATGGGCCGGGACAGGGCGTGTGAGCAGTTCTTC
CDR3aa: CASSCMGRDRACEQFF

d_gene: -
j_gene: TRBJ1-5
abundance: -
v_gene: TRBV10-3
CDR3nt: TGTGCCATCAGTGAGGTACAGCTCAATCAGCCCCAGCATTTT
CDR3aa: CAISEVQLNQPQHF

d_gene: -
j_gene: TRBJ2-4
abundance: -
v_gene: TRBV19
CDR3nt: TGTGCCAGTAGGAGAGGGGGGGACATTCAGTACTTC
CDR3aa: CASRRGGDIQYF

d_gene: TRBD2
j_gene: TRBJ2-1
abundance: -
v_gene: TRBV9
CDR3nt: TGTGCCAGCAGCGCCGGTGGGCGGGAGGGAAGTGAGCAGTTCTTC
CDR3aa: CASSAGGREGSEQFF

d_gene: TRBD2
j_gene: TRBJ2-5
abundance: -
v_gene: TRBV30
CDR3nt: TGTGCCTGGAGTCCCGGGTTAGCGGGAACCATGGGACAAGAGACCCAGTACTTC
CDR3aa: CAWSPGLAGTMGQETQYF

d_gene: TRBD1
j_gene: TRBJ1-5
abundance: few
v_gene: TRBV6-2/TRBV6-3
CDR3nt: TGTGCCAGCAGTTACTCTCGGACAGGGGGCGCGTTGGATCAGCCCCAGCATTTT
CDR3aa: CASSYSRTGGALDQPQHF

d_gene: -
j_gene: TRBJ1-1
abundance: -
v_gene: TRBV5-6
CDR3nt: TGTGCCAGCAGCTCGGGGATGGGCACTGAAGCTTTCTTT
CDR3aa: CASSSGMGTEAFF

d_gene: -
j_gene: TRBJ2-6
abundance: -
v_gene: TRBV5-4
CDR3nt: TGTGCCAGCACCGAGGGTCCAGGGGCGAGCTCTGGGGCCAACGTCCTGACTTTC
CDR3aa: CASTEGPGASSGANVLTF

d_gene: TRBD2
j_gene: TRBJ2-7
abundance: -
v_gene: TRBV7-2
CDR3nt: TGTGCCAGCAGCCTCGAGGCGGGGGAGGGATACGAGCAGTACTTC
CDR3aa: CASSLEAGEGYEQYF

d_gene: TRBD1
j_gene: TRBJ1-5
abundance: -
v_gene: TRBV4-2
CDR3nt: TGTGCCAGCAGCCAAGATATCCGGACAGGGGATCTTCAGCCCCAGCATTTT
CDR3aa: CASSQDIRTGDLQPQHF

d_gene: TRBD1
j_gene: TRBJ2-7
abundance: -
v_gene: TRBV7-8
CDR3nt: TGTGCCAGCAGCTTGGGACAGGGGGCCTACGAGCAGTACTTC
CDR3aa: CASSLGQGAYEQYF

d_gene: -
j_gene: TRBJ2-2
abundance: -
v_gene: TRBV2
CDR3nt: TGTGCCAGCAGTGAAGGCAGGGTGAACACCGGGGAGCTGTTTTTT
CDR3aa: CASSEGRVNTGELFF

d_gene: -
j_gene: TRBJ1-2
abundance: -
v_gene: TRBV9
CDR3nt: TGTGCCAGCAGCGTAGACCTCGCGGGGGGACCTGATGGCTACACCTTC
CDR3aa: CASSVDLAGGPDGYTF

d_gene: -
j_gene: TRBJ2-5
abundance: -
v_gene: TRBV3-1/TRBV3-2
CDR3nt: TGTGCCAGCAGCCCCACTAGCCCCCAAGAGACCCAGTACTTC
CDR3aa: CASSPTSPQETQYF

d_gene: TRBD2
j_gene: TRBJ2-3
abundance: -
v_gene: TRBV13
CDR3nt: TGTGCCAGCAGCCCTGGACTAGCGGGAGGGCCCAGCACAGATACGCAGTATTTT
CDR3aa: CASSPGLAGGPSTDTQYF

d_gene: -
j_gene: TRBJ2-1
abundance: -
v_gene: TRBV28
CDR3nt: TGTGCCAGCAGTCTTCCCAGGGACTCCAGAACCACCTACAATGAGCAGTTCTTC
CDR3aa: CASSLPRDSRTTYNEQFF

d_gene: -
j_gene: TRBJ1-6
abundance: -
v_gene: TRBV3-1/TRBV3-2
CDR3nt: TGTGCCAGCAGCCAGAAGAGCTCCTATAATTCACCCCTCCACTTT
CDR3aa: CASSQKSSYNSPLHF

d_gene: -
j_gene: TRBJ1-1
abundance: -
v_gene: TRBV28
CDR3nt: TGTGCCAGCTCAGGGTTGAACACTGAAGCTTTCTTT
CDR3aa: CASSGLNTEAFF

d_gene: -
j_gene: TRBJ1-2
abundance: few
v_gene: TRBV11-2
CDR3nt: TGTGCCAGCAGCTTACCGGGCTATGGCTACACCTTC
CDR3aa: CASSLPGYGYTF

d_gene: -
j_gene: TRBJ2-1
abundance: few
v_gene: TRBV5-1
CDR3nt: TGCGCCAGCAGCTTTGAGAGCTCCTACAATGAGCAGTTCTTC
CDR3aa: CASSFESSYNEQFF

d_gene: -
j_gene: TRBJ2-2
abundance: -
v_gene: TRBV5-5
CDR3nt: TGTGCCAGCAGCTTGGAGGGGATACGCACCGGGGAGCTGTTTTTT
CDR3aa: CASSLEGIRTGELFF

d_gene: -
j_gene: TRBJ2-1
abundance: once
v_gene: TRBV4-2
CDR3nt: TGTGCCAGCAGCCAATTACTAGCAGGGAATGAGCAGTTCTTC
CDR3aa: CASSQLLAGNEQFF

d_gene: TRBD2
j_gene: TRBJ2-3
abundance: -
v_gene: TRBV4-3
CDR3nt: TGCGCCAGCAGCTTAGGGACTAGCGGGAGCACAGATACGCAGTATTTT
CDR3aa: CASSLGTSGSTDTQYF

d_gene: -
j_gene: TRBJ1-1
abundance: -
v_gene: TRBV19
CDR3nt: TGTGCCAGTAGTAGGGCAGCAGGCGTGAACACTGAAGCTTTCTTT
CDR3aa: CASSRAAGVNTEAFF

d_gene: TRBD1
j_gene: TRBJ1-4
abundance: -
v_gene: TRBV14
CDR3nt: TGTGCCAGCAGCCCTTGGACAGGGACTAATGAAAAACTGTTTTTT
CDR3aa: CASSPWTGTNEKLFF

d_gene: TRBD1
j_gene: TRBJ1-6
abundance: -
v_gene: TRBV20-1
CDR3nt: TGCAGTGCTAGTCGACCGGGACAGGGGCTTCCAGGAGGTTCACCCCCCCACTTT
CDR3aa: CSASRPGQGLPGGSPPHF

d_gene: -
j_gene: TRBJ2-7
abundance: -
v_gene: TRBV27
CDR3nt: TGTGCCAGCAGTTTATGGGGCAGCTACGAGCAGTACTTC
CDR3aa: CASSLWGSYEQYF

d_gene: TRBD1
j_gene: TRBJ1-5
abundance: -
v_gene: TRBV7-2
CDR3nt: TGTGCCAGCAGCTTGGGGGGGACAGGAATTAATCAGCCCCAGCATTTT
CDR3aa: CASSLGGTGINQPQHF

d_gene: TRBD1
j_gene: TRBJ1-5
abundance: -
v_gene: TRBV5-5
CDR3nt: TGTGCCAGCAGCTTGGAGGGGGCTGCCGGTCAGCCCCAGCATTTT
CDR3aa: CASSLEGAAGQPQHF

d_gene: TRBD2
j_gene: TRBJ2-7
abundance: -
v_gene: TRBV4-3
CDR3nt: TGCGCCAGCAGCCAAGCACTAGCGGGAGGGCCTAGGGCCTACGAGCAGTACTTC
CDR3aa: CASSQALAGGPRAYEQYF

d_gene: -
j_gene: TRBJ2-5
abundance: -
v_gene: TRBV7-9
CDR3nt: TGTGCCAGCAGCTTATCAGGGCGGGAGACCCAGTACTTC
CDR3aa: CASSLSGRETQYF

d_gene: TRBD1
j_gene: TRBJ1-2
abundance: -
v_gene: TRBV2
CDR3nt: TGTGCCAGCAGTGTAAGACAGGGCCGAGCTAACTATGGCTACACCTTC
CDR3aa: CASSVRQGRANYGYTF

d_gene: TRBD1
j_gene: TRBJ2-1
abundance: -
v_gene: TRBV29-1
CDR3nt: TGCAGCGTCGACGGGACAGGGGGGTCCTACAATGAGCAGTTCTTC
CDR3aa: CSVDGTGGSYNEQFF

d_gene: -
j_gene: TRBJ2-1
abundance: -
v_gene: TRBV7-8
CDR3nt: TGTGCCAGCAGCCCGGGGAGCGGAGGCTCCTACAATGAGCAGTTCTTC
CDR3aa: CASSPGSGGSYNEQFF

d_gene: TRBD1
j_gene: TRBJ1-1
abundance: -
v_gene: TRBV27
CDR3nt: TGTGCCAGCAGTCGGCAGGGGGGAAGGCTAGCTTTCTTT
CDR3aa: CASSRQGGRLAFF

d_gene: -
j_gene: TRBJ1-2
abundance: -
v_gene: TRBV7-2
CDR3nt: TGTGCCAGCAGCTTCGACACCAACTATGGCTACACCTTC
CDR3aa: CASSFDTNYGYTF

d_gene: TRBD1
j_gene: TRBJ1-5
abundance: -
v_gene: TRBV30
CDR3nt: TGTGCCTGGAGAGTACAGGGGGCAGTCAATCAGCCCCAGCATTTT
CDR3aa: CAWRVQGAVNQPQHF

d_gene: -
j_gene: TRBJ2-7
abundance: -
v_gene: TRBV6-2/TRBV6-3
CDR3nt: TGTGCCAGCAGCTCGGACAACTACGAGCAGTACTTC
CDR3aa: CASSSDNYEQYF

d_gene: -
j_gene: TRBJ2-6
abundance: once
v_gene: TRBV24-1
CDR3nt: TGTGCCACCAGTGGTCCCCGGGGAGCTGGGGCCAACGTCCTGACTTTC
CDR3aa: CATSGPRGAGANVLTF